This T cell receptor (beta chain) originates from a study of T cells in Graves' hyperthyroidism and ophthalmopathy. This clonotype was observed at least ten times. Its matching antigen is unknown. Study-wide findings and caveats: The model foresaw ophthalmopathy a median approximately 6.3 months prior to onset.

The source material, RNA transcripts, was used to amplify TCR beta CDR3 regions. TCR CDR3 regions were first amplified by RT-PCR with HTBI primers. Each CDR3 protein is one row after TCRdb ran MiXCR on the multiplex PCR reads. The sample holds 300,000 to 450,000 distinct CDR3 sequences; around 16% are singletons and the top ten take 28%. This CDR3 comprises 13 residues. V lost 3 bases and J lost 3, with 8 bases in between. Blood from later-ophthalmopathy patients was taken at first hyperthyroidism diagnosis. 10 ml fresh peripheral blood yielded the PBMCs. The TCR was taken from a woman between 18 and 30 years old with Graves' hyperthyroidism that later progressed to Graves' ophthalmopathy. The sample taken for sequencing was blood. The V gene is TRBV12-3 or TRBV12-4, the J gene TRBJ1-1; no reliable D call. The CDR3 sequence is CASSFVDDTEAFF. As DNA, the CDR3 is TGTGCCAGCAGTTTCGTCGATGACACTGAAGCTTTCTTT.